The 29 T cell receptor beta chains in this list originate from one sample, sequenced in a study of PD-L1 blockade in urothelial cancer. The repertoire was sequenced with immunoSEQ multiplex PCR; TCRdb's copy has only in-frame clones and lacks some. The sample comprises 30,000 to 40,000 clones, 84% of which are singletons, and about 31% rests with the top ten. This sample comprised PBMCs, obtained around atezolizumab (anti-PD-L1) treatment. These receptors originate from a man aged 60-69 years with urothelial cancer.

The chain carries TRBV6-5 and TRBJ2-7, with D possibly matching TRBD1 (5 bases). CDR1 is MNHEY, CDR2 SVGAGI, per germline. The V gene lost 7 bases and the J gene lost 8 bases, with 24 bases spanning the gap. The CDR3 is 15 amino acids. CDR3 nucleotides: TGTGCCAGCAAAGTTCGCAGGGATACGATGGGGCAGCAGTACTTC. Protein product: CASKVRRDTMGQQYF.

This sequence joins TRBV6-1 and TRBJ2-1; TRBD1 aligns across 9 bases. This CDR3 has 15 amino acids. The germline CDR1 and CDR2 sequences are MNHNS and SASEGT. The junction had 4 bases not matched to a gene; V was cut back by 2 bases and J by 5 bases. For the CDR3, the DNA is TGTGCCAGCAGTGAACCGGGACAGGGAGACAATGAGCAGTTCTTC. As protein: CASSEPGQGDNEQFF.

This clone was picked up one time. This chain uses TRBV12-5 with TRBJ2-1; TRBD1 is a possible D gene (6 bases). CDR1 is LGHNT, CDR2 FRNRAP, per germline. The CDR3 totals 14 residues. With 1 base removed from V and 6 bases from J, the gap between germline ends came to 10 bases. The CDR3: CASGLGQVPNEQFF. The CDR3 nucleotides are TGTGCTAGTGGTTTGGGACAGGTCCCCAATGAGCAGTTCTTC.

This chain links TRBV27 with TRBJ2-2; 14 bases are a match to TRBD2. V was pared by 7 bases and J by 6 bases, with 1 base of the junction left unmatched. The germline V gene has CDR1 MNHEY and CDR2 SMNVEV (reference sequence). This CDR3 spans 14 amino acids. The chain's CDR3 is CASTGLAGAGELFF. DNA for the CDR3: TGTGCCAGCACGGGACTAGCGGGGGCCGGGGAGCTGTTTTTT.

There are a few counts of this clone. J is TRBJ2-7 and V is TRBV9, with D unresolved. Per germline, CDR1 SGDLS and CDR2 YYNGEE. The CDR3 spans 14 residues. V lost 0 bases to trimming and J lost 0 bases, with 7 bases between them. The chain's CDR3 is CASSVASVSYEQYF. For the CDR3, the DNA is TGTGCCAGCAGCGTAGCTTCAGTCTCCTACGAGCAGTACTTC.

The J gene is TRBJ1-2, the V gene TRBV11-2; D not certain. This CDR3 has 15 amino acids. Trimming pared 0 bases from V and 1 base from J, leaving 9 bases between. Germline CDR1 SGHAT, CDR2 FQNNGV. CDR3 in DNA: TGTGCCAGCAGCTTAGATCAGGCAGTTAACTATGGCTACACCTTC. Protein: CASSLDQAVNYGYTF.

The V call is TRBV5-1, the J call TRBJ2-1, with 7 bases fitting TRBD2. Unmatched junction bases numbered 6, after V lost 0 bases and J lost 0 bases. The CDR3 spans 17 residues. From germline, CDR1 is SGHRS and CDR2 YFSETQ. This chain's CDR3 is CASSLDLGGSSYNEQFF. CDR3 bases: TGCGCCAGCAGCTTGGACCTGGGCGGGAGCTCCTACAATGAGCAGTTCTTC.

The chain links TRBV11-2 to TRBJ1-1; D perhaps matches TRBD1 (6 bases). V was shortened by 0 bases and J by 4 bases, with 18 bases between the two germline ends. The CDR3 consists of 17 residues. Germline V CDR1 and CDR2: SGHAT, FQNNGV. In DNA, the CDR3 is TGTGCCAGCAGCTTAGACACTCCGGGACATCGGTCCACTGAAGCTTTCTTT. Translating gives CASSLDTPGHRSTEAFF.

The chain links TRBV7-2 to TRBJ1-2, with D possibly being TRBD1 (6 bases). CDR1 is SGHTA, CDR2 FQGNSA, per germline. V lost 2 bases, J lost 3 bases, and 13 bases lay in between. The CDR3 length is 15 residues. CDR3 bases: TGTGCCAGCAGCTTACAAACAGGGAGCGACTATGGCTACACCTTC. Amino acid sequence: CASSLQTGSDYGYTF. Looking up the rest from reference TRBV7-2 and TRBJ1-2 gives the full variable domain: GAGVSQSPSNKVTEKGKDVELRCDPISGHTALYWYRQSLGQGLEFLIYFQGNSAPDKSGLPSDRFSAERTGGSVSTLTIQRTQQEDSAVYLCASSLQTGSDYGYTFGSGTRLTVV.

The chain carries TRBV6-1 and TRBJ2-3; 8 bases match TRBD2. Per germline, CDR1 MNHNS and CDR2 SASEGT. The J segment lost 2 bases and the V segment lost 0 bases, leaving 4 bases of the junction unmatched. The CDR3 extends over 16 amino acids. The CDR3 spells CASSEALAGNTDTQYF. As DNA, the CDR3 is TGTGCCAGCAGTGAAGCGTTAGCGGGAAACACAGATACGCAGTATTTT.

The CDR3: CASSPGTVGYGYTF. CDR3 DNA sequence: TGTGCCAGCAGCCCAGGGACAGTTGGCTATGGCTACACCTTC. The rearrangement joins TRBV7-2 to TRBJ1-2; 7 bases line up with TRBD1. The CDR3 has 14 amino acids. Germline CDR1 SGHTA, CDR2 FQGNSA. With V trimmed by 5 bases and J by 4 bases, 7 bases remained unmatched.

The genes are TRBV5-4 and TRBJ2-2; 7 bases fit TRBD1. Germline-derived CDR1 and CDR2 are SGHNT and YYREEE (reference sequence). The CDR3 is 14 residues long. J was trimmed by 5 bases and V by 5 bases; bases with no gene match: 6. The CDR3 loop reads CASSRQGRTGELFF. The CDR3 region has the DNA TGTGCCAGCAGTCGACAGGGTCGGACCGGGGAGCTGTTTTTT.

The chain joins TRBV5-1 to TRBJ2-7; perhaps TRBD1 as D (5 bases). This CDR3 has 14 amino acids. V dropped 3 bases and J dropped 4 bases, with 14 bases sitting between them. The germline V gene has CDR1 SGHRS and CDR2 YFSETQ. The DNA of the CDR3 is TGCGCCAGCAGCTCCGGACAAGGATCTTACGAGCAGTACTTC. Translated, it gives CASSSGQGSYEQYF. The full variable domain, completed using reference TRBV5-1 and TRBJ2-7, is KAGVTQTPRYLIKTRGQQVTLSCSPISGHRSVSWYQQTPGQGLQFLFEYFSETQRNKGNFPGRFSGRQFSNSRSEMNVSTLELGDSALYLCASSSGQGSYEQYFGPGTRLTVT.

This clone was observed a single time. The rearrangement joins TRBV5-1 to TRBJ1-3; 8 bases are a match to TRBD1. The CDR3 is made up of 19 amino acids. Trimming cost V 0 bases and J 2 bases; bases outside gene matches: 13. Germline values: CDR1 SGHRS, CDR2 YFSETQ. The CDR3, as DNA: TGCGCCAGCAGCTTGGGTCGGACAGGGTTTTCTGCGGCTGGAAACACCATATATTTT. Its protein is CASSLGRTGFSAAGNTIYF.

V gene TRBV7-2 combines with J gene TRBJ2-1; TRBD1 agrees at 8 bases. CDR3 length: 15 amino acids. V was clipped by 1 base and J by 3 bases; unmatched bases: 2. Germline V gene data show CDR1 as SGHTA and CDR2 as FQGNSA. The CDR3, as DNA: TGTGCCAGCAGCTTAGGGACAGGGTTCTACAATGAGCAGTTCTTC. This gives the protein CASSLGTGFYNEQFF.

The chain links TRBV25-1 to TRBJ2-5; perhaps TRBD2 as D (6 bases). This CDR3 region has 15 residues. V lost 8 bases and J 5 bases, leaving 21 bases between the germline ends. Germline assignment: CDR1 MGHDK and CDR2 SYGVNS. The CDR3 DNA reads TGTGCCAGCTCCCGGGACTCAACCCTTCGGGAGACCCAGTACTTC. Encoded protein: CASSRDSTLRETQYF.

This rearrangement joins TRBV6-1 to TRBJ2-1; a possible D gene is TRBD2 (7 bases). V was clipped by 7 bases and J by 7 bases, with 20 bases between them. The germline CDR1 and CDR2 sequences are MNHNS and SASEGT. There are 15 residues in the CDR3. The chain's CDR3 is CASTEGGRAGNEQFF. DNA of the CDR3: TGTGCCAGCACCGAGGGGGGGAGGGCCGGTAATGAGCAGTTCTTC.

The V and J genes are TRBV2 and TRBJ2-2; 7 nucleotides agree with TRBD1. The CDR3 has 16 residues. Germline CDR1 reads SNHLY; CDR2 reads FYNNEI. Trimming took 4 bases from V and 4 from J; bases not matched to a gene: 9. CDR3 in amino acids: CASSVTGVGGTGELFF. CDR3 DNA sequence: TGTGCCAGCAGTGTAACAGGGGTCGGCGGCACCGGGGAGCTGTTTTTT. The full variable domain, rest sourced from reference TRBV2 and TRBJ2-2, is EPEVTQTPSHQVTQMGQEVILRCVPISNHLYFYWYRQILGQKVEFLVSFYNNEISEKSEIFDDQFSVERPDGSNFTLKIRSTKLEDSAMYFCASSVTGVGGTGELFFGEGSRLTVL.

The CDR3 region is CASSEVVSGNTIYF. CDR3 sequence (DNA): TGTGCCAGCAGTGAGGTCGTGAGTGGAAACACCATATATTTT. V and J are TRBV6-1 and TRBJ1-3; D is unresolved. V lost 3 bases to trimming and J lost 3 bases, with 9 bases between them. The CDR3 runs to 14 residues. Germline assignment: CDR1 MNHNS and CDR2 SASEGT.

This chain's CDR3 is CASCSWQGYEQYF. The CDR3 DNA reads TGTGCCAGCTGCTCGTGGCAGGGATACGAGCAGTACTTC. This chain uses TRBV7-9 with TRBJ2-7; possibly TRBD1 for D (5 bases). V was clipped by 8 bases and J by 4 bases, with 15 bases between them. Germline lookup yields CDR1 SEHNR and CDR2 FQNEAQ (reference sequence). This CDR3 spans 13 amino acids.

The chain carries TRBV4-1 and TRBJ2-3; D might be TRBD1 (9 bases). CDR3 length: 18 amino acids. In germline, CDR1 is MGHRA, CDR2 YSYEKL. Trimming cost V 0 bases and J 8 bases, with 24 bases left between them. CDR3 in amino acids: CASSQDIARDRAGGTQYF. The CDR3 nucleotides are TGCGCCAGCAGCCAAGATATAGCGCGGGACAGGGCGGGGGGTACGCAGTATTTT.

The chain is built from TRBV10-3 and TRBJ2-1; tentative D call: TRBD2 (6 bases). This CDR3 comprises 14 residues. Trimming pared 3 bases from V and 8 bases from J, leaving 14 bases between. Germline V gene lookup returns CDR1 ENHRY and CDR2 SYGVKD. The CDR3 nucleotides are TGTGCCATCAGTGAAGGGTCTCCGGGGGATGAGCAGTTCTTC. Translated: CAISEGSPGDEQFF.

V is TRBV5-1 and J is TRBJ2-1; 14 nucleotides match TRBD2. Looked up from germline, CDR1 is SGHRS and CDR2 is YFSETQ. The CDR3 is 16 residues long. With 2 bases clipped from V and 9 bases from J, the junction kept 7 bases outside the gene matches. The CDR3 spells CASSFTGTSGSGEQFF. CDR3 bases: TGCGCCAGCAGCTTTACCGGGACTAGCGGGAGTGGTGAGCAGTTCTTC.

This chain links TRBV9 with TRBJ2-3; 11 bases fit TRBD2. Germline CDR1 SGDLS, CDR2 YYNGEE. The CDR3 extends over 16 amino acids. V shed 0 bases, J shed 7 bases, and the junction held 7 bases outside the gene matches. The CDR3 loop is CASSVEAGLAANTQYF. CDR3 in DNA: TGTGCCAGCAGCGTAGAGGCGGGACTAGCGGCTAATACGCAGTATTTT.

This sequence joins TRBV19 and TRBJ1-6; D is undetermined. The germline V gene encodes CDR1 LNHDA and CDR2 SQIVND (reference sequence). V lost 6 bases and J lost 0, with 9 bases in between. The CDR3 is made up of 15 amino acids. For the CDR3, the DNA is TGTGCCAGTAGGGGCAGTTACTCCTATAATTCACCCCTCCACTTT. This gives the protein CASRGSYSYNSPLHF.

The chain employs TRBV9 and TRBJ2-7; 12 positions agree with TRBD2. The V gene's germline CDR1 is SGDLS and CDR2 YYNGEE. There are 15 residues in the CDR3. V shed 2 bases, J shed 7 bases, and the junction held 7 bases outside the gene matches. In DNA form, the CDR3 reads TGTGCCAGCAGCGTCGGACTAGCGGGGCAGGGGGAGCAGTACTTC. Amino acids: CASSVGLAGQGEQYF.

This clone was detected only once. CDR3 DNA sequence: TGTGCCAGCAGCGTAGCCGGAGTGGCAGGGGGCTATGGCTACACCTTC. Encoded protein: CASSVAGVAGGYGYTF. J is TRBJ1-2 and V is TRBV9, with 7 nucleotides matching TRBD1. This CDR3 spans 16 amino acids. Germline V gene data show CDR1 as SGDLS and CDR2 as YYNGEE. The V gene end was trimmed by 0 bases and the J gene end by 4 bases; junction bases not matched to a gene: 9. The full variable domain, its missing parts supplied by reference TRBV9 and TRBJ1-2, is DSGVTQTPKHLITATGQRVTLRCSPRSGDLSVYWYQQSLDQGLQFLIQYYNGEERAKGNILERFSAQQFPDLHSELNLSSLELGDSALYFCASSVAGVAGGYGYTFGSGTRLTVV.

V is TRBV6-5 and J is TRBJ2-7; 8 bases match TRBD2. The V and J ends lost 6 bases and 2 bases, in that order; junction bases with no gene match: 9. Germline CDR1 is MNHEY and CDR2 is SVGAGI. This CDR3 comprises 15 residues. The DNA for the CDR3 is TGTGCCAGCAGAGACCCCAGCGGGGGCCCCTACGAGCAGTACTTC. Its translation: CASRDPSGGPYEQYF.

V usage is TRBV10-3 and J usage is TRBJ2-2, with 7 bases matching TRBD1. V shed 6 bases, J shed 12 bases, and the junction held 4 bases outside the gene matches. This CDR3 is 11 amino acids long. From germline, CDR1 is ENHRY and CDR2 SYGVKD. The CDR3 DNA sequence: TGTGCCATCAGGACAGGGTGGAAGCTGTTTTTT. Translation gives CAIRTGWKLFF.